Presented here are 15 T cell receptor beta chains from one specimen sequenced in a study of blood T cell repertoires in COVID-19. Sequencing was performed with immunoSEQ multiplex PCR; in TCRdb, only in-frame clones are kept and a portion is missing. Of 200,000 to 250,000 clones listed, 80% to 90% are singletons. The source material was PBMCs or T cells enriched from blood (not recorded which). Source of these receptors: a woman between 45 and 60 years old in a cohort exposed to, infected with or recovered from COVID-19 (not recorded which).

The chain uses TRBV29-1 and TRBJ1-2; D is ambiguous. The CDR3 loop spans 13 amino acids. Germline assignment: CDR1 SQVTM and CDR2 ANQGSEA. V was pared by 6 bases and J by 4 bases, with 15 bases between. The CDR3 is CSVGRGEVYGYTF. The CDR3 bases are TGCAGCGTAGGAAGAGGCGAAGTCTATGGCTACACCTTC.

V and J are TRBV28 and TRBJ2-3; D remains ambiguous. In germline, CDR1 is MDHEN, CDR2 SYDVKM. The CDR3 runs 13 residues. V lost 7 bases and J lost 3, with 11 bases in between. In DNA, the CDR3 is TGTGCCAGCACCGCCCCGGGTACAGATACGCAGTATTTT. Translating gives CASTAPGTDTQYF.

The V gene is TRBV9, the J gene TRBJ2-7, with 7 bases lining up with TRBD1. The CDR3 covers 14 residues. Unmatched junction bases numbered 6, after V lost 1 base and J lost 5 bases. Germline assignment: CDR1 SGDLS and CDR2 YYNGEE. This chain's CDR3 is CASSVTPTGDEQYF. In DNA form, the CDR3 reads TGTGCCAGCAGCGTAACCCCAACAGGGGACGAGCAGTACTTC. The full variable domain, in which reference TRBV9 and TRBJ2-7 provide the parts outside the CDR3, is DSGVTQTPKHLITATGQRVTLRCSPRSGDLSVYWYQQSLDQGLQFLIQYYNGEERAKGNILERFSAQQFPDLHSELNLSSLELGDSALYFCASSVTPTGDEQYFGPGTRLTVT.

The genes are TRBV4-2 and TRBJ1-2; 7 nucleotides match TRBD1. V was pared by 1 base and J by 7 bases, with 6 bases of the junction left unmatched. This CDR3 has 14 residues. Germline lookup yields CDR1 LGHNA and CDR2 YNFKEQ. CDR3 sequence: CASSQGQGVGGYTF. For the CDR3, the DNA is TGTGCCAGCAGCCAAGGACAGGGTGTGGGTGGCTACACCTTC.

In this sample, this clone turned up a few times. The chain has TRBV7-2 and TRBJ1-6; 9 bases align to TRBD1. The V gene's germline CDR1 is SGHTA and CDR2 FQGNSA. The V and J ends lost 4 bases and 8 bases, in that order; junction bases with no gene match: 6. The CDR3 has 15 residues. The CDR3 reads CASSYYGTGYSPLHF. CDR3 in DNA: TGTGCCAGCAGCTACTACGGGACAGGGTATTCACCCCTCCACTTT.

This chain joins TRBV12-3 or TRBV12-4 and TRBJ1-1; D not resolved. With 3 bases removed from V and 3 bases from J, the gap between germline ends came to 8 bases. CDR3 length equals 13 residues. This CDR3 is CASSLLADTEAFF. The CDR3 nucleotides read TGTGCCAGCAGTTTGTTAGCAGACACTGAAGCTTTCTTT.

The genes are TRBV18 and TRBJ2-2, with D uncertain. The ends were cut back, 3 bases at V and 7 bases at J, with 9 bases in the middle. Germline CDR1 reads KGHSH; CDR2 reads LQKENI. There are 13 residues in the CDR3. The chain's CDR3 is CASSPTFNGELFF. The CDR3 DNA follows: TGTGCCAGCTCACCCACATTTAACGGGGAGCTGTTTTTT.

A remark on this clone: Additional DNA sequences in this sample encode the identical CDR3. The rearrangement uses TRBV7-3 and TRBJ2-2, with a weak D call TRBD2 (6 bases). The V and J ends lost 2 bases and 0 bases respectively, with 7 bases between them. The germline V gene has CDR1 SGHTA and CDR2 FQGTGA. This CDR3 is 15 amino acids long. CDR3 bases: TGTGCCAGCAGCTTAGGGACTGCGAACACCGGGGAGCTGTTTTTT. The encoded protein is CASSLGTANTGELFF.

This clone appeared a single time. The V gene is TRBV19, the J gene TRBJ1-4, with D maybe TRBD1 (6 bases). The CDR3 contains 13 residues. Trimming stripped 7 bases from V and 8 bases from J, with 14 bases between. Germline CDR1 is LNHDA and CDR2 is SQIVND (reference sequence). As DNA, the CDR3 is TGTGCCAGTACCATGGACAGAAGGGAAAAACTGTTTTTT. Its protein product is CASTMDRREKLFF.

The CDR3 reads CASSSYRLQGSSGANVLTF. In DNA, the CDR3 is TGCGCCAGCAGCTCCTATCGGCTCCAGGGGAGCTCTGGGGCCAACGTCCTGACTTTC. V and J are TRBV5-1 and TRBJ2-6, with D possibly being TRBD1 (6 bases). The CDR3 runs 19 residues. Germline values: CDR1 SGHRS, CDR2 YFSETQ. V was cut by 3 bases and J by 0 bases, with 19 bases left in between.

V is TRBV10-2 and J is TRBJ2-3, with 7 bases aligning to TRBD1. CDR1 and CDR2 from the germline V gene are WSHSY and SAAADI. The CDR3 has 16 amino acids. V trimming: 2 bases; J trimming: 0 bases; junction bases outside the gene matches: 5. The CDR3 here is CASSENRGLSTDTQYF. DNA of the CDR3: TGCGCCAGCAGTGAGAACAGGGGCCTTAGCACAGATACGCAGTATTTT.

The table lists this clone with a count of one. The chain uses TRBV11-2 and TRBJ2-5; TRBD2 matches 11 bases. This CDR3 spans 14 amino acids. The germline CDR1 and CDR2 sequences are SGHAT and FQNNGV. The trim removed 2 bases at V and 6 bases at J, leaving 2 bases unmatched. The CDR3 loop is CASSLLAGGQTQYF. The CDR3 DNA reads as TGTGCCAGCAGCTTACTAGCGGGGGGCCAGACCCAGTACTTC. Combining the CDR3 with reference TRBV11-2 and TRBJ2-5 gives the whole variable domain EAGVAQSPRYKIIEKRQSVAFWCNPISGHATLYWYQQILGQGPKLLIQFQNNGVVDDSQLPKDRFSAERLKGVDSTLKIQPAKLEDSAVYLCASSLLAGGQTQYFGPGTRLLVL.

The rearrangement joins TRBV18 to TRBJ1-1; D might be TRBD1 (6 bases). The CDR3 covers 16 residues. The V gene lost 0 bases and the J gene lost 4 bases, with 15 bases spanning the gap. Germline CDR1 is KGHSH and CDR2 is LQKENI. CDR3 residues: CASSPPRDTKGTEAFF. In nucleotides, the CDR3 is TGTGCCAGCTCACCACCCCGGGACACCAAGGGCACTGAAGCTTTCTTT.

This chain joins TRBV9 and TRBJ2-1; tentatively, D is TRBD2 (6 bases). Between the trimmed V and J ends, which lost 4 bases and 4 bases, there was a span of 18 bases. The germline CDR1 and CDR2 sequences are SGDLS and YYNGEE. This CDR3 is built from 16 residues. Written as DNA, the CDR3 is TGTGCCAGCAGCTCCATTTTTGGGGGAGGTTACAATGAGCAGTTCTTC. Translated, it gives CASSSIFGGGYNEQFF.

This clone appeared a single time. The chain carries TRBV4-3 and TRBJ1-1, with D possibly TRBD1 on 5 matching bases. Trimming removed 3 bases from V and 1 base from J, with 9 bases in between. Germline V gives CDR1 LGHNA, CDR2 YSLEER. This CDR3 spans 14 amino acids. Written as DNA, the CDR3 is TGCGCCAGCAGCCAGTATACAGGGAACACTGAAGCTTTCTTT. Encoded protein: CASSQYTGNTEAFF.